This TCR beta chain was sequenced for a study of T cells after yellow fever vaccination. General observations from the study: Subsequent to the booster, the majority of primary-vaccination clones reappeared (about 97% CD4, 88% CD8). By day 5 rather than day 15, the secondary response had peaked, though it was weaker.

In regard to this clonotype: Its antigen is undetermined.

CDR1 KGHSH and CDR2 LQKENI come from the germline V gene. Trimming removed 3 bases from V and 1 base from J, with 21 bases in between. The CDR3 runs 18 residues. TCRdb reprocessed the 5' RACE reads via MiXCR and lists one record per CDR3 protein. Found here are approximately 580,000 distinct CDR3 sequences, around 16% of them singletons; the top ten hold approximately 15%. The source is a man aged 18 to 30 who received the YFV17D yellow fever vaccine. Sample: PBMCs, taken 5 to 6 days after the first yellow fever vaccination. V gene TRBV18 combines with J gene TRBJ1-1; tentatively, D is TRBD1 (6 bases). The CDR3 bases are TGTGCCAGCTCACCTCCCCCGGCGGGGGCTTGGGGGAACACTGAAGCTTTCTTT. Translating gives CASSPPPAGAWGNTEAFF.